The 17 T cell receptor beta chains below were found in one sample sequenced in a study of blood T cells in healthy people across ages. PCR was performed a second time for roughly 7 to 12 cycles using a sample-barcoded 5' primer and a J-beta primer mix. TCRdb reprocessed the 5' RACE reads with MiXCR, giving one entry per CDR3 protein. The sample lists around 800,000 distinct CDR3 sequences; around 45% were seen once. The sample comprised blood. These TCRs come from a man aged 55 to 70 in good health.

This clonotype appeared many times. V and J are TRBV20-1 and TRBJ2-1; no firm D call. Germline lookup yields CDR1 DFQATT and CDR2 SNEGSKA (reference sequence). The CDR3 totals 15 residues. V was shortened by 3 bases and J by 0 bases, with 12 bases between the two germline ends. The chain's CDR3 is CSARPLQGSYNEQFF. CDR3 nucleotide sequence: TGCAGTGCTAGGCCCCTCCAAGGCTCCTACAATGAGCAGTTCTTC.

CDR3 in amino acids: CASEAGRNEQFF. In DNA form, the CDR3 reads TGTGCCAGCGAGGCGGGGCGGAATGAGCAGTTCTTC. This chain uses TRBV7-2 with TRBJ2-1, with D perhaps TRBD2 (6 bases). Trimming removed 8 bases from V and 7 bases from J, with 12 bases in between. The CDR3 sequence is 12 residues long. Germline-derived CDR1 and CDR2 are SGHTA and FQGNSA.

V is TRBV20-1 and J is TRBJ2-3, with TRBD1 as a possible D gene (6 bases). The CDR3 covers 15 residues. CDR1 and CDR2 (germline): DFQATT, SNEGSKA (reference sequence). Trimming cost V 2 bases and J 4 bases, with 16 bases left between them. CDR3 in amino acids: CSARLQGRWADTQYF. In DNA form, the CDR3 reads TGCAGTGCTAGACTCCAGGGGCGATGGGCAGATACGCAGTATTTT.

The chain couples TRBV7-6 to TRBJ2-3, with 7 bases that match TRBD2. Germline CDR1 and CDR2: SGHVS and FNYEAQ. J was trimmed by 5 bases and V by 5 bases; bases with no gene match: 7. The CDR3 loop spans 14 amino acids. DNA for the CDR3: TGTGCCAGCAGCCCAGCGGGGCGCAGAGATACGCAGTATTTT. This sequence encodes CASSPAGRRDTQYF.

This clonotype has more than one count but fewer than ten. The chain recombines TRBV10-2 with TRBJ2-6; the D gene is possibly TRBD2 (6 bases). This CDR3 spans 16 amino acids. Trimming left V 3 bases short and J 4 bases short, with 13 bases between. Looked up from germline, CDR1 is WSHSY and CDR2 is SAAADI. The CDR3 loop reads CASSDLGRSGANVLTF. CDR3 in DNA: TGCGCCAGCAGTGATTTGGGGAGGTCAGGGGCCAACGTCCTGACTTTC.

This sequence joins TRBV29-1 and TRBJ1-1; 7 nucleotides line up with TRBD1. The CDR3 spans 13 residues. V shed 6 bases, J shed 1 base, and the junction held 5 bases outside the gene matches. Germline CDR1 SQVTM, CDR2 ANQGSEA. The CDR3 DNA reads as TGCAGCGTCGCGGACAGGCCGAACACTGAAGCTTTCTTT. It yields the protein CSVADRPNTEAFF.

The chain has TRBV4-3 and TRBJ1-2; D is unresolved. Between the trimmed V and J ends, which lost 0 bases and 1 base, there was a span of 12 bases. In germline, CDR1 is LGHNA, CDR2 YSLEER. The length of the CDR3 is 16 residues. The CDR3 coding sequence is TGCGCCAGCAGCCAAGATCACCTTACCCTTAACTATGGCTACACCTTC. Residues: CASSQDHLTLNYGYTF.

This clonotype was seen more than once but under ten times. The chain links TRBV5-1 to TRBJ2-1; no clear D. Germline V gene sequence: CDR1 SGHRS, CDR2 YFSETQ. Deletions cut 4 bases from V and 1 base from J, with 12 bases between. The CDR3 is 15 residues long. CDR3 amino acids: CASSRPSGSYNEQFF. The CDR3 nucleotides read TGCGCCAGCAGCCGACCCAGTGGGTCCTACAATGAGCAGTTCTTC.

This sequence joins TRBV6-2 or TRBV6-3 and TRBJ1-6; D remains ambiguous. Germline values: CDR1 MNHEY, CDR2 SVGEGT. The CDR3 totals 15 residues. Trimming shortened V by 4 bases and J by 7 bases, and 14 bases separated the two germline ends. The CDR3, as DNA: TGTGCCAGCAGTTTACTCCCGGGCTCCAATTCACCCCTCCACTTT. It is translated as CASSLLPGSNSPLHF.

This clonotype was counted between two and nine times. The V call is TRBV4-1, the J call TRBJ2-5; D may match TRBD1 or TRBD2 (5 bases each). This CDR3 spans 14 amino acids. Germline-derived CDR1 and CDR2 are MGHRA and YSYEKL. Trimming left V 3 bases short and J 5 bases short, with 13 bases between. The CDR3 sequence: CASSQTEGLETQYF. The CDR3 DNA follows: TGCGCCAGCAGCCAGACTGAGGGGCTGGAGACCCAGTACTTC.

The CDR3 bases are TGTGCCAGCAGCTTAGATGCTAGCGGGGTTGAGACCCAGTACTTC. This gives the protein CASSLDASGVETQYF. This rearrangement joins TRBV7-2 to TRBJ2-5; TRBD2 agrees at 9 bases. The CDR3 runs 15 residues. With V trimmed by 1 base and J by 5 bases, 5 bases remained unmatched. Germline V CDR1 and CDR2: SGHTA, FQGNSA.

This clonotype was seen only a few times. CDR3 in DNA: TGTGCCAGCAGACCTATAGCGGGGAAGTCCTACAATGAGCAGTTCTTC. Residues: CASRPIAGKSYNEQFF. The chain links TRBV6-2 or TRBV6-3 to TRBJ2-1; 8 bases are a match to TRBD2. The V gene's germline CDR1 is MNHEY and CDR2 SVGEGT. This CDR3 region has 16 residues. The J segment lost 1 base and the V segment lost 6 bases, leaving 8 bases of the junction unmatched.

CDR3 sequence reads: CSARTRLAQVFKETQYF. CDR3 bases: TGCAGTGCTAGAACACGACTAGCGCAAGTATTCAAAGAGACCCAGTACTTC. The chain joins TRBV20-1 to TRBJ2-5; the match to TRBD2 covers 8 bases. The CDR3 has 17 residues. V lost 2 bases to trimming and J lost 3 bases; unmatched junction nucleotides: 14. Germline CDR1 is DFQATT and CDR2 is SNEGSKA (reference sequence).

This clonotype occurred many times. The CDR3, as DNA: TGTGCCAGCAGCCCGGGCCAGAGCAATCAGCCCCAGCATTTT. This codes for CASSPGQSNQPQHF. This chain uses TRBV18 with TRBJ1-5; D remains unclear. The CDR3 loop spans 14 amino acids. V was cut by 8 bases and J by 1 base, with 12 bases left in between. Germline CDR1 is KGHSH and CDR2 is LQKENI.

Concerning this clonotype itself: One end of the junction is discordant with germline, which a read error may explain. The chain couples TRBV5-8 to TRBJ2-5; 8 nucleotides match TRBD1. This CDR3 is 15 amino acids long. The germline gives CDR1 SGHTS, CDR2 YDEGEE. The CDR3 spells CASSPWDRFQETRYF. In nucleotides, the CDR3 is TGTGCCAGCAGCCCCTGGGACAGGTTTCAAGAGACCCGGTACTTC.

This clonotype was detected only a few times. The V and J genes are TRBV4-3 and TRBJ2-3; 9 bases match TRBD2. CDR3 size: 16 residues. Germline values: CDR1 LGHNA, CDR2 YSLEER. Trimming removed 0 bases from V and 2 bases from J; junction bases left unmatched: 3. DNA of the CDR3: TGCGCCAGCAGCCAAGAGCGGGGGGGACACACAGATACGCAGTATTTT. Translating it yields CASSQERGGHTDTQYF.

The chain employs TRBV7-9 and TRBJ1-2; D gene uncertain. Per the germline V gene, CDR1 is SEHNR and CDR2 is FQNEAQ (reference sequence). With 1 base removed from V and 3 bases from J, the gap between germline ends came to 12 bases. The CDR3 length is 15 residues. CDR3 sequence (DNA): TGTGCCAGCAGCTTAGATAGATCTATACACTATGGCTACACCTTC. It codes for CASSLDRSIHYGYTF.